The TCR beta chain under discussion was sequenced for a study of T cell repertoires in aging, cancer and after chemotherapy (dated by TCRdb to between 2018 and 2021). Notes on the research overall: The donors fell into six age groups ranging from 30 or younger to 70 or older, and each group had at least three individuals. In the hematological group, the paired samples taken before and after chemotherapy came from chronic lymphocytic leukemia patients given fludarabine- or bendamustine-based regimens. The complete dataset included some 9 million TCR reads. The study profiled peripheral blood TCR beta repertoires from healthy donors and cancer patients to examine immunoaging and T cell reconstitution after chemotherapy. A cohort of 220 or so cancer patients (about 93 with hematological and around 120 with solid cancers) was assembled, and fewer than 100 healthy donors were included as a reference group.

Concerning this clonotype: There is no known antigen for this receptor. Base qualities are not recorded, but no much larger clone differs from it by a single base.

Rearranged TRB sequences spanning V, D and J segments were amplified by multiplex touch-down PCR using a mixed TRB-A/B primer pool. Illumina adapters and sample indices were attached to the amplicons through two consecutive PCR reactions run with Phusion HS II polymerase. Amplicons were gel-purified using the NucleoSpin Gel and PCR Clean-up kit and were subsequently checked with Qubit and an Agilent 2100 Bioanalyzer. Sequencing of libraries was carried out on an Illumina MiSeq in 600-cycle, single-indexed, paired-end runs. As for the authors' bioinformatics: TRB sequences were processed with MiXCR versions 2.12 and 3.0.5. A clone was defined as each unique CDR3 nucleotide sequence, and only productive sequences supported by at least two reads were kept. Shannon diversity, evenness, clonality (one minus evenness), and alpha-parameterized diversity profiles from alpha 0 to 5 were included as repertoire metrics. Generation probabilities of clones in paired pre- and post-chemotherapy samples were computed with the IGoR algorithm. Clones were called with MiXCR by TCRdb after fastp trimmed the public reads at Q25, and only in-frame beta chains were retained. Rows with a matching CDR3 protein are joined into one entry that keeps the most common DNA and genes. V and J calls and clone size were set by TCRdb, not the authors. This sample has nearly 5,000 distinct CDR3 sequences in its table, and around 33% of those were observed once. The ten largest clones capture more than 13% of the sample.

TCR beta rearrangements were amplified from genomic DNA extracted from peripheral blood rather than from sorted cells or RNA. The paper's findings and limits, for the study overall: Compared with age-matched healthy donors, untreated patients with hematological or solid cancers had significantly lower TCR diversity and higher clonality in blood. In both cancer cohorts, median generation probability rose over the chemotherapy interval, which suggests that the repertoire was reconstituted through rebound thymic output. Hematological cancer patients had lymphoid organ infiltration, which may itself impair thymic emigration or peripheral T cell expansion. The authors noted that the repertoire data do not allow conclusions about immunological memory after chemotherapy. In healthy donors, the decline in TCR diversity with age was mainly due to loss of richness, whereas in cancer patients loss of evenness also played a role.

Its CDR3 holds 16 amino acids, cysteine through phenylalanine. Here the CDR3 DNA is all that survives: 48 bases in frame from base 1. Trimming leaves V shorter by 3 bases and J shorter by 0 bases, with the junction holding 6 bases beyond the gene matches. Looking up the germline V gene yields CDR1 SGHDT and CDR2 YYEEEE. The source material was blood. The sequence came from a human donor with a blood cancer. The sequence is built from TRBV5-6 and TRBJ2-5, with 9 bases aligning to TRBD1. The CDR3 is CASSSTGTGYQETQYF. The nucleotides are TGTGCCAGCAGCTCCACCGGGACAGGGTACCAAGAGACCCAGTACTTC.